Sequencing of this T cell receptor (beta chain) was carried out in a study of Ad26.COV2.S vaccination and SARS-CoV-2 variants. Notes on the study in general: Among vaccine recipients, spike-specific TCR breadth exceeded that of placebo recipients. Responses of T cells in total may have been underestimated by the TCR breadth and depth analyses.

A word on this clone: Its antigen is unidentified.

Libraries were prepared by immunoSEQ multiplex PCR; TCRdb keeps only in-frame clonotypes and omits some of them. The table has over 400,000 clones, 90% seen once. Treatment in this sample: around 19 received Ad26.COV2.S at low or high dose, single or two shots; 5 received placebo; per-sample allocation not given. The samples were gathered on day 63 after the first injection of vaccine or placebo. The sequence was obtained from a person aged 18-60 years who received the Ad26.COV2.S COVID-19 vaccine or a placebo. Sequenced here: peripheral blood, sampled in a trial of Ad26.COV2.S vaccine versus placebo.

CDR3 residues: CASSFLGPNMRGSYEQYF. DNA for the CDR3: TGTGCCAGCAGTTTTCTGGGACCGAACATGAGGGGCTCCTACGAGCAGTACTTC. The V gene is TRBV27, the J gene TRBJ2-7, with D perhaps assigned TRBD1 or TRBD2 (5 bases each). The CDR3 extends over 18 amino acids. The germline V and J ends were trimmed by 3 bases and 0 bases, with 21 bases remaining between them. Germline CDR1 and CDR2: MNHEY and SMNVEV (reference sequence).